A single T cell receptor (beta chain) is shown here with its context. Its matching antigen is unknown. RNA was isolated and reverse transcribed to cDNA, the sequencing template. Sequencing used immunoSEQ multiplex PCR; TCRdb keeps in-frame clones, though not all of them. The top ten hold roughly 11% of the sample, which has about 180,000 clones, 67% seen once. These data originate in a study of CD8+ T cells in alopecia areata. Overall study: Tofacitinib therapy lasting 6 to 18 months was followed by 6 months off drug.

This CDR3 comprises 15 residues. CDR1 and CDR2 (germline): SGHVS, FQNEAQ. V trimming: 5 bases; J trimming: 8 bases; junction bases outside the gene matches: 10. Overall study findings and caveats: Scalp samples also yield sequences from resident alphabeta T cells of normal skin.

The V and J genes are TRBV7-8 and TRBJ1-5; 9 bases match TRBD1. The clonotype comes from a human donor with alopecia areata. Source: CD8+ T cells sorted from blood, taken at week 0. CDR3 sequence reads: CASSITGTGREPQHF. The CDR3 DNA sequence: TGTGCCAGCAGCATAACCGGGACAGGGAGAGAGCCCCAGCATTTT.